This entry lists 24 T cell receptor beta chains sequenced from one sample in a study of beta chain features in type 1 diabetes. Reverse transcription of all isolated RNA meant that expressed TCRB transcripts were sequenced. Repertoires were generated with immunoSEQ multiplex PCR, while TCRdb's copy carries only in-frame clones and drops some. In the table there are about 930,000 clones, 17% of which are singletons. Sequencing input: naive CD4+ T cells from blood. The receptors shown here come from a woman aged 18-30 years in good health.

The chain carries TRBV15 and TRBJ2-1, with TRBD2 identical over 11 bases. With 1 base clipped from V and 6 bases from J, the junction kept 5 bases outside the gene matches. The germline V gene encodes CDR1 LNHNV and CDR2 YYDKDF (reference sequence). The CDR3 loop spans 16 amino acids. The CDR3 sequence is CATSRVLAGGRNEQFF. CDR3 sequence (DNA): TGTGCCACCAGCAGAGTCCTAGCGGGAGGTCGCAATGAGCAGTTCTTC.

The J gene is TRBJ2-3, the V gene TRBV21-1; the tabulated D call, TRBD2, remains unverified against the DNA. TRBV21-1 is listed as a pseudogene. The CDR3 loop spans 16 amino acids. Here the CDR3 reads CASGEASGASTDTQYF. The CDR3 DNA is TGTGCCAGTGGGGAGGCTAGCGGTGCTAGCACAGATACGCAGTATTTT.

This clone came up a few times. The chain is built from TRBV25-1 and TRBJ2-3; 10 positions match TRBD2. This CDR3 spans 14 amino acids. Germline V gene lookup returns CDR1 MGHDK and CDR2 SYGVNS. The ends lost 4 bases at V and 5 bases at J; junction bases unmatched: 3. CDR3 DNA: TGTGCCAGCAGTGTAGCGGGAGGTGGAGATACGCAGTATTTT. It translates to CASSVAGGGDTQYF.

The chain links TRBV18 to TRBJ2-7; 13 bases match TRBD2. Germline loops: CDR1 KGHSH, CDR2 LQKENI. The CDR3 extends over 15 amino acids. The trim removed 2 bases at V and 7 bases at J, leaving 5 bases unmatched. The DNA of the CDR3 is TGTGCCAGCTCACCAGTTGCGGGACTAGCGGGGGAGCAGTACTTC. Translating it yields CASSPVAGLAGEQYF.

V and J are TRBV6-5 and TRBJ1-1, with no clear D. Germline CDR1 is MNHEY and CDR2 is SVGAGI. V was pared by 5 bases and J by 0 bases, with 7 bases between. There are 13 residues in the CDR3. This chain's CDR3 is CASSTHMNTEAFF. CDR3 DNA sequence: TGTGCCAGCAGTACTCACATGAACACTGAAGCTTTCTTT.

This chain joins TRBV4-3 and TRBJ2-2, with TRBD2 matching over 11 bases. CDR3 size: 15 residues. Per germline, CDR1 LGHNA and CDR2 YSLEER. With V trimmed by 3 bases and J by 10 bases, 7 bases remained unmatched. The CDR3 spells CASSQMTSGIVELFF. In DNA form, the CDR3 reads TGCGCCAGCAGCCAGATGACTAGCGGGATCGTGGAGCTGTTTTTT.

The chain uses TRBV18 and TRBJ1-3; D is unresolved. CDR1 and CDR2 (germline): KGHSH, LQKENI. V lost 1 base to trimming and J lost 2 bases, with 15 bases between them. The CDR3 loop spans 17 amino acids. DNA of the CDR3: TGTGCCAGCTCACCACGTGCACCCGATGGGACTGGAAACACCATATATTTT. Its translation is CASSPRAPDGTGNTIYF.

This clone occurred a few times. Other DNA variants within this sample encode the same CDR3. V and J are TRBV10-2 and TRBJ2-7; D not certain. CDR3 length equals 14 residues. Between the trimmed V and J ends, which lost 4 bases and 0 bases, there was a span of 10 bases. Germline CDR1 and CDR2: WSHSY and SAAADI. The DNA for the CDR3 is TGCGCCAGCAGTGTGGGCACGGACTCCTACGAGCAGTACTTC. It codes for CASSVGTDSYEQYF.

A few counts support this clone. The chain has TRBV4-2 and TRBJ2-5, with a possible D match to TRBD1 (5 bases). Germline V gives CDR1 LGHNA, CDR2 YNFKEQ. The V and J ends lost 1 base and 2 bases respectively, with 11 bases between them. The CDR3 loop spans 15 amino acids. This CDR3 is CASSQGTRKQETQYF. DNA for the CDR3: TGTGCCAGCAGCCAAGGGACACGAAAACAAGAGACCCAGTACTTC.

V gene TRBV28 combines with J gene TRBJ1-3; D is undetermined. Between the trimmed V and J ends, which lost 5 bases and 6 bases, there was a span of 8 bases. Looked up from germline, CDR1 is MDHEN and CDR2 is SYDVKM. The CDR3 spans 12 residues. The CDR3 DNA sequence: TGTGCCAGCAGTACACTGGAAAACACCATATATTTT. As protein: CASSTLENTIYF.

V gene TRBV28 combines with J gene TRBJ2-7, with TRBD1 identical over 12 bases. CDR3 length: 15 residues. Germline V gene data show CDR1 as MDHEN and CDR2 as SYDVKM. V trimming: 6 bases; J trimming: 6 bases; junction bases outside the gene matches: 9. The CDR3 is CASRGRGQGAFEQYF. The DNA of the CDR3 is TGTGCCAGCAGGGGACGGGGACAGGGGGCTTTCGAGCAGTACTTC.

This chain joins TRBV6-5 and TRBJ1-3; the D is unclear. In germline, CDR1 is MNHEY, CDR2 SVGAGI. This CDR3 spans 13 amino acids. V lost 6 bases and J 0 bases, leaving 6 bases between the germline ends. CDR3 sequence (DNA): TGTGCCAGCAGCCAGTTCTCTGGAAACACCATATATTTT. Encoded protein: CASSQFSGNTIYF.

Details on this clone: The sample carries other DNA sequences with the same CDR3. V and J are TRBV7-2 and TRBJ2-5; D not certain. The CDR3 length is 12 residues. The germline gives CDR1 SGHTA, CDR2 FQGNSA. V was trimmed by 0 bases and J by 7 bases, leaving 6 bases between them. CDR3 amino acids: CASSLAIGTQYF. Here the CDR3 DNA reads TGTGCCAGCAGCTTAGCTATCGGGACCCAGTACTTC.

This chain joins TRBV9 and TRBJ2-3; no definite D call. With 3 bases removed from V and 6 bases from J, the gap between germline ends came to 14 bases. Germline CDR1 reads SGDLS; CDR2 reads YYNGEE. The CDR3 contains 14 residues. The chain's CDR3 is CASSDTPHQDTQYF. DNA for the CDR3: TGTGCCAGCAGCGACACGCCCCACCAGGATACGCAGTATTTT.

This clone was found a few times. Additional DNA sequences in this sample encode the identical CDR3. The chain combines TRBV2 with TRBJ2-2; D is uncertain. Germline values: CDR1 SNHLY, CDR2 FYNNEI. V lost 4 bases and J lost 1, with 7 bases in between. CDR3 length: 14 amino acids. The CDR3 sequence: CASSVEVNTGELFF. The CDR3, as DNA: TGTGCCAGCAGTGTTGAGGTGAACACCGGGGAGCTGTTTTTT.

Regarding this clone: Different DNA sequences within this sample yield the same CDR3. V and J are TRBV5-1 and TRBJ2-3; D is undetermined. The CDR3 is 14 residues long. The V gene's germline CDR1 is SGHRS and CDR2 YFSETQ. The germline V and J ends were trimmed by 3 bases and 0 bases, with 8 bases remaining between them. The CDR3, as DNA: TGCGCCAGCAGCTCTGGGTCTAGCACAGATACGCAGTATTTT. Amino acid sequence: CASSSGSSTDTQYF.

This clone appeared a few times. V usage is TRBV28 and J usage is TRBJ1-2; D ambiguous. The germline V gene has CDR1 MDHEN and CDR2 SYDVKM. The V end lost 3 bases, the J end lost 5 bases, and 7 bases lay between the germline ends. The CDR3 sequence is 12 residues long. DNA of the CDR3: TGTGCCAGCAGTTTCCAAAAGTATGGCTACACCTTC. Residues: CASSFQKYGYTF.

This clone appeared a few times. The V gene is TRBV7-9, the J gene TRBJ2-7; no clear D. Germline V CDR1 and CDR2: SEHNR, FQNEAQ (reference sequence). Trimming took 3 bases from V and 5 from J, leaving 14 bases between them. The CDR3 consists of 14 residues. The CDR3 loop reads CASSLMGVGNEQYF. The CDR3 DNA sequence: TGTGCCAGCAGCTTGATGGGCGTGGGAAACGAGCAGTACTTC.

The chain combines TRBV6-5 with TRBJ2-7; 9 bases align to TRBD2. The CDR3 contains 16 residues. Germline V gene lookup returns CDR1 MNHEY and CDR2 SVGAGI. V was pared by 2 bases and J by 6 bases, with 11 bases of the junction left unmatched. The chain's CDR3 is CASSYGVAGGPREQYF. The DNA for the CDR3 is TGTGCCAGCAGTTACGGGGTCGCGGGAGGGCCTCGCGAGCAGTACTTC.

The chain employs TRBV4-2 and TRBJ1-3, with D hard to call. This CDR3 spans 17 amino acids. The V end was cut by 1 base, the J end by 0 bases, with 13 bases between. Germline-derived CDR1 and CDR2 are LGHNA and YNFKEQ. This CDR3 is CASSQVMGSYSGNTIYF. The CDR3 DNA reads TGTGCCAGCAGCCAAGTTATGGGGTCCTACTCTGGAAACACCATATATTTT.

The rearrangement uses TRBV23-1 and TRBJ2-7; the D is unclear. TRBV23-1 is sorted into the ORF group, with uncertain function. V lost 2 bases, J lost 3 bases, and 8 bases lay in between. This CDR3 is built from 13 residues. The CDR3 protein is CASSQGQNYEQYF. CDR3 in DNA: TGCGCCAGCAGTCAAGGGCAGAACTACGAGCAGTACTTC.

This clone was counted a few times. The CDR3 DNA reads as TGTGCCAGCAGCGTAGGACAACTCCTCACCGGGGAGCTGTTTTTT. It encodes CASSVGQLLTGELFF. The chain links TRBV9 to TRBJ2-2; D is unresolved. The CDR3 runs 15 residues. The V end lost 0 bases, the J end lost 4 bases, and 10 bases lay between the germline ends. The germline V gene encodes CDR1 SGDLS and CDR2 YYNGEE.

CDR3 DNA: TGTGCCAGCAGCGAAAGCACAGGGCGCCAAGAGACCCAGTACTTC. It encodes CASSESTGRQETQYF. The rearrangement uses TRBV9 and TRBJ2-5; D is possibly TRBD1 (6 bases). This CDR3 is 15 amino acids long. Germline V gives CDR1 SGDLS, CDR2 YYNGEE. Trimming took 3 bases from V and 1 from J, leaving 13 bases between them.

This clone was observed a few times. This sequence joins TRBV29-1 and TRBJ1-2; 9 bases agree with TRBD1. The CDR3 covers 13 residues. CDR1 is SQVTM, CDR2 ANQGSEA, per germline. J lost 3 bases, V lost 4 bases, and 3 bases had no gene match. CDR3 DNA: TGCAGCGTTGGGGACAGGGCATACTATGGCTACACCTTC. This codes for CSVGDRAYYGYTF.